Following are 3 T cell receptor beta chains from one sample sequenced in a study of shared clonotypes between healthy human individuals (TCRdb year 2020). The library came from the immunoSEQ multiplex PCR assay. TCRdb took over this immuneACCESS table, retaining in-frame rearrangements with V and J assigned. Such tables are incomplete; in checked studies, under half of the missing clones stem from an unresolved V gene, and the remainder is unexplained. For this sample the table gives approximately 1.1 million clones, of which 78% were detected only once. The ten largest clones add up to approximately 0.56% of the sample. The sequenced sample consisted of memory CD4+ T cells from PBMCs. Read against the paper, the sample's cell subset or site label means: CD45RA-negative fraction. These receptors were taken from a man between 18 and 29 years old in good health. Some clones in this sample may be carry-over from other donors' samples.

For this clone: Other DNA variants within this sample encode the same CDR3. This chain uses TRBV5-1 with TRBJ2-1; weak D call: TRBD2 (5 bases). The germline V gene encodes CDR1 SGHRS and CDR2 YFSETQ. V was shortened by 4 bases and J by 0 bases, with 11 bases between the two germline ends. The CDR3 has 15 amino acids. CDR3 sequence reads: CASSPPGSSYNEQFF. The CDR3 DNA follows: TGCGCCAGCAGCCCGCCTGGGAGCTCCTACAATGAGCAGTTCTTC. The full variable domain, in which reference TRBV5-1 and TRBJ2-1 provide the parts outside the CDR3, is KAGVTQTPRYLIKTRGQQVTLSCSPISGHRSVSWYQQTPGQGLQFLFEYFSETQRNKGNFPGRFSGRQFSNSRSEMNVSTLELGDSALYLCASSPPGSSYNEQFFGPGTRLTVL.

CDR3 protein: CASSPPGMEFGQYF. The CDR3 nucleotides are TGTGCCAGCTCACCACCGGGCATGGAGTTTGGACAGTACTTC. V usage is TRBV18 and J usage is TRBJ2-7, with no clear D. This CDR3 contains 14 residues. Germline V gives CDR1 KGHSH, CDR2 LQKENI. Trimming took 0 bases from V and 10 from J, leaving 16 bases between them.

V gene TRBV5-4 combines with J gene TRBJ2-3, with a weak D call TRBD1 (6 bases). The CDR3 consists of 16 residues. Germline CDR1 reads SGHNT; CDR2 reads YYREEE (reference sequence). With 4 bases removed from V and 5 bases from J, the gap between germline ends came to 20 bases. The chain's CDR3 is CASSREMNRAGDTQYF. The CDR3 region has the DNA TGTGCCAGCAGCAGGGAGATGAACAGGGCGGGAGATACGCAGTATTTT.